This T cell receptor beta chain was recorded in a study of T cells in Graves' hyperthyroidism and ophthalmopathy. Study details: Peripheral blood was collected at initial diagnosis, before any treatment.

Comment on this clonotype: Its antigen remains unknown. This may stem from a read error, because a much larger clone lies one nucleotide away.

Study-wide results and caveats: With a median lead of around 6.7 months before onset, the model predicted ophthalmopathy. Most thyroid-expanded clonotypes above 0.001 were also found in blood. A model built on 13 V-J features separated ophthalmopathy from stable hyperthyroidism.

RNA transcripts were the template for amplifying TCR beta CDR3 regions. Primed by the HTBI set, a first-round RT-PCR was run on the TCR CDR3. Each CDR3 protein is one row after TCRdb ran MiXCR on the multiplex PCR reads. The repertoire consists of some 320,000 distinct CDR3 sequences, with 12% to 15% occurring once and the leading ten covering approximately 35%. The CDR3 totals 13 residues. V dropped 7 bases and J dropped 2 bases, with 11 bases sitting between them. CDR1 and CDR2 (germline): SGHVS, FNYEAQ. The sequence was collected from a woman in her thirties or forties with Graves' ophthalmopathy. This chain joins TRBV7-6 and TRBJ2-5; tentatively, D is TRBD1 (6 bases). Sequences were obtained from blood. CDR3 sequence: CASIRQEQETQYF. The DNA for the CDR3 is TGTGCCAGCATCAGACAGGAACAAGAGACCCAGTACTTC.